A selection of T cell receptor beta chains follows, all from one sample in a study of shared clonotypes between healthy human individuals. Sequenced by immunoSEQ multiplex PCR; TCRdb stores in-frame clones only, minus some. The sample records about 1 million clones, roughly 80% being singletons. The source material was memory CD4+ T cells sorted from blood. These receptors were obtained from a man between 18 and 35 years old in good health. Each CDR3 is given with its conserved first and last residue. The order of the fields is clone size, J gene, V gene, D gene, CDR3 DNA, CDR3 protein. A D gene is named only where the DNA matches it firmly. Clone size appears in some rows only: once, few, many, or a class for an expanded clone.

clone size: -
J gene: TRBJ1-6
V gene: TRBV10-3
D gene: -
CDR3 DNA: TGTGCCATCGGGTTTGGGGATAATTCACCCCTCCACTTT
CDR3 protein: CAIGFGDNSPLHF

clone size: once
J gene: TRBJ2-1
V gene: TRBV6-6
D gene: -
CDR3 DNA: TGTGCCAGCAGTTTACAGGGCATCGGGTTAGTTGAGCAGTTCTTC
CDR3 protein: CASSLQGIGLVEQFF

clone size: once
J gene: TRBJ1-2
V gene: TRBV28
D gene: -
CDR3 DNA: TGTGCCAGCAGTTCACAAGCCCGTTATGGCTACACCTTC
CDR3 protein: CASSSQARYGYTF

clone size: -
J gene: TRBJ2-1
V gene: TRBV11-2
D gene: -
CDR3 DNA: TGTGCCAGCAGCGGACGAACGACGGACGGAGCCTACAATGAGCAGTTCTTC
CDR3 protein: CASSGRTTDGAYNEQFF

clone size: -
J gene: TRBJ2-5
V gene: TRBV10-3
D gene: TRBD2
CDR3 DNA: TGTGCCATCAGGGGGACTAGCGGGGGCCTAGAGACCCAGTACTTC
CDR3 protein: CAIRGTSGGLETQYF

clone size: few
J gene: TRBJ2-3
V gene: TRBV19
D gene: -
CDR3 DNA: TGTGCCAGTAAAGGGAGGACAGATACGCAGTATTTT
CDR3 protein: CASKGRTDTQYF

clone size: -
J gene: TRBJ2-7
V gene: TRBV7-8
D gene: -
CDR3 DNA: TGTGCCAGCAGCTTAGGAGGTGGGGCCTACGAGCAGTACTTC
CDR3 protein: CASSLGGGAYEQYF

clone size: -
J gene: TRBJ1-1
V gene: TRBV7-3
D gene: -
CDR3 DNA: TGTGCCAGCAGCCTAAAAAAGAACACTGAAGCTTTCTTT
CDR3 protein: CASSLKKNTEAFF

clone size: few
J gene: TRBJ1-6
V gene: TRBV6-1
D gene: -
CDR3 DNA: TGTGCCAGCAGTGAACTGGGACAAAATTCACCCCTCCACTTT
CDR3 protein: CASSELGQNSPLHF

clone size: few
J gene: TRBJ2-2
V gene: TRBV5-5
D gene: TRBD2
CDR3 DNA: TGTGCCAGCAGCTATCGACTAGCTGCGAACACCGGGGAGCTGTTTTTT
CDR3 protein: CASSYRLAANTGELFF

clone size: once
J gene: TRBJ1-2
V gene: TRBV5-6
D gene: -
CDR3 DNA: TGTGCCAGCAGCTTGCCCCCAAACTATGGCTACACCTTC
CDR3 protein: CASSLPPNYGYTF

clone size: -
J gene: TRBJ2-2
V gene: TRBV7-2
D gene: -
CDR3 DNA: TGTGCCAGCAGACTAATAGCGTCGAACACCGGGGAGCTGTTTTTT
CDR3 protein: CASRLIASNTGELFF

clone size: -
J gene: TRBJ2-7
V gene: TRBV5-1
D gene: -
CDR3 DNA: TGCGCCAGCAGCCAGGTTCCGGGGGAGCAGTACTTC
CDR3 protein: CASSQVPGEQYF

clone size: -
J gene: TRBJ2-7
V gene: TRBV6-1
D gene: -
CDR3 DNA: TGTGCCAGCAGAACAAGTGCCTACGAGCAGTACTTC
CDR3 protein: CASRTSAYEQYF

clone size: -
J gene: TRBJ2-7
V gene: TRBV28
D gene: TRBD1
CDR3 DNA: TGTGCCAGCAGTCGCGGGACAGGGGTCTGGCTTTCTGGGAGCTCCTACGAGCAGTACTTC
CDR3 protein: CASSRGTGVWLSGSSYEQYF

clone size: -
J gene: TRBJ2-7
V gene: TRBV2
D gene: -
CDR3 DNA: TGTGCCAGCAGTGAACCAGGGCTTAACTACGAGCAGTACTTC
CDR3 protein: CASSEPGLNYEQYF

clone size: -
J gene: TRBJ1-4
V gene: TRBV9
D gene: TRBD1
CDR3 DNA: TGTGCCAGCAGCGCGAGACAGGGGGCCGAACTGTTTTTT
CDR3 protein: CASSARQGAELFF

clone size: -
J gene: TRBJ2-5
V gene: TRBV30
D gene: TRBD1
CDR3 DNA: TGTGCCTGGAGTAGGGGACAGGGGAGGGGAGAGACCCAGTACTTC
CDR3 protein: CAWSRGQGRGETQYF

clone size: -
J gene: TRBJ2-3
V gene: TRBV18
D gene: -
CDR3 DNA: TGTGCCAGCTCTTCTACACCCCACGATACGCAGTATTTT
CDR3 protein: CASSSTPHDTQYF

clone size: -
J gene: TRBJ1-1
V gene: TRBV6-1
D gene: -
CDR3 DNA: TGTGCCAGCAGTGAAGCTAATACGGGGAACACTGAAGCTTTCTTT
CDR3 protein: CASSEANTGNTEAFF

clone size: once
J gene: TRBJ2-7
V gene: TRBV7-2
D gene: -
CDR3 DNA: TGTGCCAGCAGCCGCGGCTCTCCCTACGAGCAGTACTTC
CDR3 protein: CASSRGSPYEQYF

clone size: -
J gene: TRBJ2-1
V gene: TRBV5-1
D gene: TRBD2
CDR3 DNA: TGCGCCAGCAGCAATGGGACTAGCGGCTACAATGAGCAGTTCTTC
CDR3 protein: CASSNGTSGYNEQFF

clone size: -
J gene: TRBJ2-1
V gene: TRBV6-6
D gene: -
CDR3 DNA: TGTGCCAGTCTCGACAGGTCTCCCGGCTCCTACAATGAGCAGTTCTTC
CDR3 protein: CASLDRSPGSYNEQFF

clone size: -
J gene: TRBJ1-5
V gene: TRBV30
D gene: -
CDR3 DNA: TGTGCCTGGAGTGGGACCGGGTCCAATCAGCCCCAGCATTTT
CDR3 protein: CAWSGTGSNQPQHF

clone size: -
J gene: TRBJ1-5
V gene: TRBV19
D gene: TRBD1
CDR3 DNA: TGTGCCAGTAGTATGGAGGGGGCAGGGCAGCCCCAGCATTTT
CDR3 protein: CASSMEGAGQPQHF

clone size: -
J gene: TRBJ2-7
V gene: TRBV28
D gene: -
CDR3 DNA: TGTGCCACCTACGGGGCTAACTCCTACGAGCAGTACTTC
CDR3 protein: CATYGANSYEQYF